Each of the 30 T cell receptor beta chains below was sequenced from the same sample in a study of identical twins. TCRdb re-called the 5' RACE reads with MiXCR, one entry per CDR3 protein. The profile covers roughly 500,000 distinct CDR3 sequences, with approximately 22% appearing a single time and about 0.93% taken by the ten largest. The same sample was also studied in work on T cells expressing NK-cell markers.

The specimen sequenced was CD4+ T cells sorted from blood. The receptors were gathered from a young woman in good health.

This clonotype was found a few times. The genes are TRBV29-1 and TRBJ2-1; the match to TRBD2 covers 11 bases. The CDR3 length is 15 residues. With 5 bases clipped from V and 3 bases from J, the junction kept 6 bases outside the gene matches. Germline CDR1 reads SQVTM; CDR2 reads ANQGSEA. The CDR3 DNA reads as TGCAGCGTTTACAGGACTAGCGGGTACTACAATGAGCAGTTCTTC. This encodes CSVYRTSGYYNEQFF.

J is TRBJ2-3 and V is TRBV10-3; a weak D match, TRBD2 (5 bases). CDR1 is ENHRY, CDR2 SYGVKD, per germline. The CDR3 has 16 residues. Between the trimmed V and J ends, which lost 4 bases and 1 base, there was a span of 15 bases. The CDR3 nucleotides read TGTGCCATCAGTGGGACTTACTATGGAGGCACAGATACGCAGTATTTT. This encodes CAISGTYYGGTDTQYF.

The rearrangement links TRBV5-6 to TRBJ2-7; TRBD2 might be the D (5 bases). The V end was cut by 4 bases, the J end by 2 bases, with 16 bases between. There are 15 residues in the CDR3. Germline V gene data show CDR1 as SGHDT and CDR2 as YYEEEE. The CDR3 loop reads CASSGRRTGTYEQYF. The CDR3 bases are TGTGCCAGCAGCGGAAGACGGACGGGAACCTACGAGCAGTACTTC.

The table lists this clonotype with a few counts. This rearrangement joins TRBV7-8 to TRBJ2-3, with TRBD2 identical over 10 bases. The CDR3 spans 14 residues. Germline V gene sequence: CDR1 SGHVS, CDR2 FQNEAQ. The trim removed 2 bases at V and 13 bases at J, leaving 9 bases unmatched. This CDR3 reads CASSLPPGLAEKYF. For the CDR3, the DNA is TGTGCCAGCAGCTTACCCCCAGGACTAGCGGAAAAGTATTTT.

This clonotype has ten or more counts. CDR3 residues: CASSVASRGETQYF. DNA for the CDR3: TGTGCCAGCAGCGTAGCATCCAGGGGGGAGACCCAGTACTTC. The rearrangement uses TRBV9 and TRBJ2-5; 7 bases align to TRBD1. The germline V gene encodes CDR1 SGDLS and CDR2 YYNGEE. CDR3 size: 14 residues. The trim removed 0 bases at V and 5 bases at J, leaving 4 bases unmatched.

This clonotype was seen more than once but under ten times. CDR3 in DNA: TGTGCCAGCAGTTACTCCGGCCGGCACCAAGAGACCCAGTACTTC. It encodes CASSYSGRHQETQYF. The J gene is TRBJ2-5, the V gene TRBV6-5; D is undetermined. The V and J ends lost 0 bases and 0 bases respectively, with 8 bases between them. The CDR3 loop spans 15 amino acids. CDR1 is MNHEY and CDR2 is SVGAGI in the germline V gene.

Concerning this clonotype: At one end, the junction sequence differs from germline, possibly due to a read error. The CDR3 nucleotides are TGTGCCAACAGCGCGGGGACAGATTATGGCTACACCTTC. It translates to CANSAGTDYGYTF. The genes are TRBV7-9 and TRBJ1-2, with 7 bases aligning to TRBD1. CDR3 length: 13 residues. The V gene's germline CDR1 is SEHNR and CDR2 FQNEAQ (reference sequence).

The rearrangement joins TRBV7-9 to TRBJ2-7; perhaps TRBD2 as D (5 bases). The CDR3 runs 15 residues. In germline, CDR1 is SEHNR, CDR2 FQNEAQ (reference sequence). V was trimmed by 5 bases and J by 2 bases, leaving 16 bases between them. Written as DNA, the CDR3 is TGTGCCAGCAGCCCAACCCGGGGATCTACCTACGAGCAGTACTTC. Translated: CASSPTRGSTYEQYF. Together with reference TRBV7-9 and TRBJ2-7, the CDR3 gives the full variable domain: DTGVSQNPRHKITKRGQNVTFRCDPISEHNRLYWYRQTLGQGPEFLTYFQNEAQLEKSRLLSDRFSAERPKGSFSTLEIQRTEQGDSAMYLCASSPTRGSTYEQYFGPGTRLTVT.

The sample holds many counts of this clonotype. The junction differs from germline at one of its ends, possibly a read error. This chain links TRBV10-2 with TRBJ1-5; D is uncertain. The germline CDR1 and CDR2 sequences are WSHSY and SAAADI. This CDR3 has 11 amino acids. The CDR3 region has the DNA TGCGCCAGCAGTGTGGGTCAGCTCCAGCATTTT. Translated: CASSVGQLQHF.

The CDR3 protein is CASSSPINTGELFF. The CDR3 bases are TGCGCCAGCAGCAGTCCCATAAACACCGGGGAGCTGTTTTTT. The V gene is TRBV4-1, the J gene TRBJ2-2; D is ambiguous. V was clipped by 5 bases and J by 2 bases, with 9 bases between them. The CDR3 consists of 14 residues. Per germline, CDR1 MGHRA and CDR2 YSYEKL.

This clonotype was counted at least ten times. The chain combines TRBV29-1 with TRBJ2-1; 8 bases fit TRBD2. Germline CDR1 is SQVTM and CDR2 is ANQGSEA. The V gene end was trimmed by 6 bases and the J gene end by 0 bases; junction bases not matched to a gene: 4. This CDR3 has 14 amino acids. The CDR3 reads CSVERGSSYNEQFF. CDR3 DNA: TGCAGCGTCGAGCGGGGGAGCTCCTACAATGAGCAGTTCTTC.

This clonotype showed up many times. J is TRBJ2-7 and V is TRBV29-1; TRBD1 matches 10 bases. This CDR3 spans 13 amino acids. Germline assignment: CDR1 SQVTM and CDR2 ANQGSEA. V shed 7 bases, J shed 7 bases, and the junction held 10 bases outside the gene matches. CDR3 bases: TGCAGCGCCCCGGGACAGGGGCTTAGGGAGCAGTACTTC. It codes for CSAPGQGLREQYF.

The chain is built from TRBV20-1 and TRBJ1-1, with D maybe TRBD1 (5 bases). Germline values: CDR1 DFQATT, CDR2 SNEGSKA (reference sequence). The CDR3 has 13 residues. Trimming pared 3 bases from V and 5 bases from J, leaving 13 bases between. The CDR3 spells CSASSGARTEAFF. CDR3 sequence (DNA): TGCAGTGCTAGCTCCGGGGCCCGTACTGAAGCTTTCTTT.

The chain is built from TRBV5-1 and TRBJ2-1; D remains unclear. CDR1 is SGHRS and CDR2 is YFSETQ in the germline V gene. This CDR3 is 12 amino acids long. The V end was cut by 0 bases, the J end by 10 bases, with 8 bases between. In DNA, the CDR3 is TGCGCCAGCAGCTTGGTGGGTGGGGAGCAGTTCTTC. Amino acids: CASSLVGGEQFF.

J is TRBJ1-5 and V is TRBV2, with unresolved D. Deletions cut 2 bases from V and 2 bases from J, with 10 bases between. The CDR3 extends over 15 amino acids. Germline V gene lookup returns CDR1 SNHLY and CDR2 FYNNEI. The CDR3 DNA reads as TGTGCCAGCAGTGAACATGTGGTTGGCAATCAGCCCCAGCATTTT. It codes for CASSEHVVGNQPQHF.

This rearrangement joins TRBV2 to TRBJ2-3; unclear D gene. The CDR3 runs 15 residues. The germline V and J ends were trimmed by 7 bases and 8 bases, with 22 bases remaining between them. The germline CDR1 and CDR2 sequences are SNHLY and FYNNEI. CDR3 nucleotide sequence: TGTGCCAGCACTATCATCCGGACCGGCGACCGTACGCAGTATTTT. Its protein product is CASTIIRTGDRTQYF.

At least ten counts were recorded for this clonotype. The chain employs TRBV12-3 or TRBV12-4 and TRBJ2-2; D gene unclear. The CDR3 spans 14 residues. The V end was cut by 3 bases, the J end by 2 bases, with 7 bases between. The DNA for the CDR3 is TGTGCCAGCAGTTTGGTCCTAAACACCGGGGAGCTGTTTTTT. The encoded protein is CASSLVLNTGELFF.

This clonotype was seen more than once but under ten times. This chain uses TRBV20-1 with TRBJ1-1; D ambiguous. V lost 6 bases and J lost 0, with 5 bases in between. The CDR3 length is 11 residues. The germline gives CDR1 DFQATT, CDR2 SNEGSKA (reference sequence). CDR3 DNA sequence: TGCAGTGCAGGGATGAACACTGAAGCTTTCTTT. It translates to CSAGMNTEAFF.

This clonotype has a handful of counts. The genes are TRBV20-1 and TRBJ2-5; TRBD2 agrees at 13 bases. V lost 5 bases, J lost 3 bases, and 6 bases stayed unmatched. Germline V gene data show CDR1 as DFQATT and CDR2 as SNEGSKA (reference sequence). The CDR3 is 15 amino acids. The CDR3 region has the DNA TGCAGTGCTGTAACTAGCGGGGGGGCGAAAGAGACCCAGTACTTC. This encodes CSAVTSGGAKETQYF.

This clonotype has ten or more counts. The chain is built from TRBV10-1 and TRBJ2-1; 7 nucleotides align to TRBD2. The CDR3 has 15 amino acids. Looked up from germline, CDR1 is WNHNN and CDR2 is SYGVQD (reference sequence). V shed 0 bases, J shed 9 bases, and the junction held 8 bases outside the gene matches. CDR3 bases: TGCGCCAGCAGTGAGTCCTCCCTAGCGGTTGGTGAGCAGTTCTTC. This translates into CASSESSLAVGEQFF.

V usage is TRBV20-1 and J usage is TRBJ1-1, with D possibly TRBD1 on 6 matching bases. The germline V and J ends were trimmed by 4 bases and 1 base, with 13 bases remaining between them. CDR3 length: 14 residues. Germline V gene data show CDR1 as DFQATT and CDR2 as SNEGSKA (reference sequence). The CDR3 reads CSATVRGPNTEAFF. For the CDR3, the DNA is TGCAGTGCTACTGTCAGGGGACCGAACACTGAAGCTTTCTTT.

Remarks on this clonotype: No conserved phenylalanine or tryptophan ends this CDR3, so it is likely a read error. This chain joins TRBV6-1 and TRBJ1-1, with D possibly TRBD1 on 6 matching bases. Germline V gene sequence: CDR1 MNHNS, CDR2 SASEGT. The CDR3 has 14 amino acids. Trimming stripped 6 bases from V and 0 bases from J, with 11 bases between. The CDR3 protein is CASRRQVMNTEAFL. The CDR3 bases are TGTGCCAGCAGGAGACAGGTTATGAACACTGAAGCTTTCCTT.

This chain links TRBV5-1 with TRBJ2-1; D might be TRBD2 (6 bases). Trimming removed 5 bases at V and 8 bases at J, with 14 bases between. Germline V CDR1 and CDR2: SGHRS, YFSETQ. The CDR3 sequence is 13 residues long. The CDR3 DNA is TGCGCCAGCAGTTGGCCCGGAGGGGATGAGCAGTTCTTC. Amino acid sequence: CASSWPGGDEQFF.

This chain joins TRBV12-3 or TRBV12-4 and TRBJ1-2; the D is unclear. This CDR3 has 13 amino acids. With 6 bases removed from V and 6 bases from J, the gap between germline ends came to 14 bases. CDR3 loop: CASSTGPKDGYTF. CDR3 DNA: TGTGCCAGCAGCACCGGACCGAAGGATGGCTACACCTTC.

V gene TRBV6-1 combines with J gene TRBJ1-2; D remains unclear. Germline V lookup: CDR1 MNHNS, CDR2 SASEGT. V lost 1 base, J lost 4 bases, and 10 bases lay in between. The CDR3 is made up of 14 amino acids. CDR3 DNA: TGTGCCAGCAGTGAAGTGCTGACCGTCTATGGCTACACCTTC. Protein sequence: CASSEVLTVYGYTF.

This clonotype was counted between two and nine times. This chain joins TRBV6-2 or TRBV6-3 and TRBJ2-7; possible D gene TRBD2, 6 bases. V lost 2 bases, J lost 7 bases, and 12 bases lay in between. The CDR3 has 13 amino acids. CDR1 and CDR2 from the germline V gene are MNHEY and SVGEGT. Here the CDR3 reads CASSYAGLSEQYF. The CDR3 nucleotides are TGTGCCAGCAGTTACGCGGGACTGTCGGAGCAGTACTTC.

This chain uses TRBV5-5 with TRBJ2-7; 8 bases align to TRBD1. V trimming: 1 base; J trimming: 3 bases; junction bases outside the gene matches: 9. Germline lookup yields CDR1 SGHKS and CDR2 YYEKEE (reference sequence). CDR3 length equals 16 residues. The CDR3 here is CASSLRPGTGGYEQYF. As DNA, the CDR3 is TGTGCCAGCAGCTTGCGACCCGGGACAGGCGGCTACGAGCAGTACTTC.

The chain employs TRBV2 and TRBJ1-2; unclear D gene. This CDR3 is 12 amino acids long. The germline V and J ends were trimmed by 8 bases and 6 bases, with 13 bases remaining between them. The V gene's germline CDR1 is SNHLY and CDR2 FYNNEI. The CDR3 nucleotides are TGTGCCAGCGTCACCCTTAGAGATGGCTACACCTTC. As protein: CASVTLRDGYTF.

This clonotype turned up a few times. The V and J genes are TRBV29-1 and TRBJ2-5; TRBD2 aligns across 8 bases. J gave up 0 bases and V 4 bases, and 7 bases lay outside the gene matches. The CDR3 loop spans 15 amino acids. The V gene's germline CDR1 is SQVTM and CDR2 ANQGSEA. CDR3 loop: CSVVGQRGHQETQYF. The CDR3 DNA reads as TGCAGCGTTGTCGGCCAGCGGGGGCACCAAGAGACCCAGTACTTC.

This clonotype was counted at least ten times. J is TRBJ2-2 and V is TRBV29-1, with TRBD2 matching 13 bases. Germline lookup yields CDR1 SQVTM and CDR2 ANQGSEA. Trimming removed 6 bases from V and 7 bases from J; junction bases left unmatched: 5. The CDR3 loop spans 14 amino acids. CDR3 protein: CSVRTSGRGGELFF. The CDR3 DNA follows: TGCAGCGTGAGGACTAGCGGGAGAGGCGGGGAGCTGTTTTTT.